The following is a T cell receptor (beta chain) sequence with its context. Its antigen is unknown. The sample is drawn from a study of T-cell memory formation after mild COVID-19. About the research overall: TCR clusters were mostly donor specific.

TCRdb re-derived calls from the 5' RACE reads in MiXCR, one entry per CDR3 protein. The sample yields over 450,000 distinct CDR3 sequences, just over 20% seen once. CDR3 length equals 18 residues. The germline gives CDR1 SGHVS, CDR2 FNYEAQ. With V trimmed by 4 bases and J by 1 base, 13 bases remained unmatched. Study findings and constraints: Contracting CD8+ clones were enriched in EMRA, CD4+ mainly in CM and EM. Day 15 to 85 contracting clones showed balanced CD4/CD8; day 15 to 37 expanders favored CD4+.

The chain joins TRBV7-6 to TRBJ2-1; 7 nucleotides align to TRBD2. The specimen was PBMCs or a T cell subset sorted from them (not recorded which). The TCR originated in an adult woman who had mild COVID-19 (a few samples of this study predate the infection). Cell type and time point are not known. CDR3 residues: CASSSFKAGVPSYNEQFF. CDR3 nucleotide sequence: TGTGCCAGCAGCTCCTTCAAGGCGGGAGTTCCTTCCTACAATGAGCAGTTCTTC.